The clone carrying this TCR beta chain was found a few times. Its specificity is unknown. Germline V gene lookup returns CDR1 SGHAT and CDR2 FQNNGV. The CDR3 length is 16 residues. V dropped 5 bases and J dropped 0; count of bases not matched to a gene: 6. This entry belongs to a study of CD8+CD57+ T cells in acquired aplastic anemia. Notes on the study in general: Patients shared around 31 CD8+ CDR3 sequences with controls.

It was patients with CD8+CD57+ cell expansion by flow cytometry who were chosen for sequencing. There was no therapy given to any patient before the blood sampling took place. Researchers used genomic DNA as the template to profile TCR beta VDJ and CDR3. TCRdb fed the reads into MiXCR, producing one record per CDR3 protein. This sample has a few hundred thousand distinct CDR3 sequences, with about a third found just once. The TCR was taken from a human donor with aplastic anemia. Material for sequencing was sorted CD4+, CD8+, or CD8+CD57+ T cells (not recorded which) from PBMCs. This sequence joins TRBV11-2 and TRBJ2-3; TRBD1 agrees at 9 bases. This CDR3 is CASSTGTGPSTDTQYF. The CDR3 nucleotides read TGTGCCAGCAGCACGGGGACAGGGCCTAGCACAGATACGCAGTATTTT. Combining the CDR3 with reference TRBV11-2 and TRBJ2-3 gives the whole variable domain EAGVAQSPRYKIIEKRQSVAFWCNPISGHATLYWYQQILGQGPKLLIQFQNNGVVDDSQLPKDRFSAERLKGVDSTLKIQPAKLEDSAVYLCASSTGTGPSTDTQYFGPGTRLTVL.